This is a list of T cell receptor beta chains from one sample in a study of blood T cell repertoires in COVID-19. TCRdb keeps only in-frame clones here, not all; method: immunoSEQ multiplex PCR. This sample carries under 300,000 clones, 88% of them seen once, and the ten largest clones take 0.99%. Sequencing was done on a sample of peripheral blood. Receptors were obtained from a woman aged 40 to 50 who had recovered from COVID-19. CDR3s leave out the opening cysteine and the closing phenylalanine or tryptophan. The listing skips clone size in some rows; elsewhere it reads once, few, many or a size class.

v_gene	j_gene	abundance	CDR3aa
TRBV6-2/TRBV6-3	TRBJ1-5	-	ASSYPTLRVQQPQH
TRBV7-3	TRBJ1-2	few	ASSSGTGSNYGYT
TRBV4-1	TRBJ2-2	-	ASSQDWRGRAGELF
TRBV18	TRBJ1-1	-	ASSPQGSEAF
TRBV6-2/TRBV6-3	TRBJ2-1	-	ASSLGGPAYNEQF
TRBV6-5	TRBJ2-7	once	ASSYSNRGEQY
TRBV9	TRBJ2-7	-	ASSAGTSGTYEQY
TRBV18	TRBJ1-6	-	ASSPQQGANSPLH
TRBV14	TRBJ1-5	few	ASSQGAHQPQH
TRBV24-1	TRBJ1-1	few	ATSDPGQGNTEAF
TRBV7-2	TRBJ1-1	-	ASTPKGGSTEAF
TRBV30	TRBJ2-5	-	AWRVGVETQY
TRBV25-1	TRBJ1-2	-	ASSERRQTYGYT
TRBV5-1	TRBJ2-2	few	ASSPGPGDTGELF
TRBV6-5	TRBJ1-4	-	ASRVGEKLF
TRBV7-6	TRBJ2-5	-	ASSPRTQFQETQY
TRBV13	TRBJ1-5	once	ASSFGGTGGGWGNQPQH
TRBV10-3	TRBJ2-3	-	AISESGVAGGDTQY
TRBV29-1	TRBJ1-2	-	SVRTGWDYGYT